The 3 T cell receptor beta chains below were found in one sample sequenced in a study of cytomegalovirus exposure and HLA in healthy donors. With 60 Vbeta and 13 Jbeta primers, the PCR was carried out. Assay: immunoSEQ multiplex PCR; the TCRdb copy retains only in-frame clones and omits some. This sample has around 150,000 clones, with around three quarters found just once. Specimen: PBMCs. The receptors stem from a man aged 40-49 years in good health and CMV-seropositive.

V is TRBV5-6 and J is TRBJ1-1; weak D call: TRBD1 (6 bases). The V end was cut by 7 bases, the J end by 4 bases, with 17 bases between. CDR1 SGHDT and CDR2 YYEEEE come from the germline V gene. The CDR3 has 14 amino acids. This chain's CDR3 is CASGVGGLSTEAFF. The DNA of the CDR3 is TGTGCCAGCGGCGTCGGGGGGCTGAGCACTGAAGCTTTCTTT.

The chain employs TRBV18 and TRBJ2-7; 11 positions agree with TRBD1. In germline, CDR1 is KGHSH, CDR2 LQKENI. This CDR3 spans 14 amino acids. J was trimmed by 3 bases and V by 5 bases; bases with no gene match: 3. The CDR3 loop is CASSSGQGGYEQYF. For the CDR3, the DNA is TGTGCCAGCTCATCGGGACAGGGGGGCTACGAGCAGTACTTC.

This chain uses TRBV14 with TRBJ2-7; perhaps TRBD1 as D (5 bases). Trimming took 4 bases from V and 5 from J, leaving 9 bases between them. Germline V gives CDR1 SGHDN, CDR2 FVKESK. The CDR3 extends over 12 amino acids. This CDR3 is CASSLIQDEQYF. CDR3 sequence (DNA): TGTGCCAGCAGCCTCATACAGGACGAGCAGTACTTC.